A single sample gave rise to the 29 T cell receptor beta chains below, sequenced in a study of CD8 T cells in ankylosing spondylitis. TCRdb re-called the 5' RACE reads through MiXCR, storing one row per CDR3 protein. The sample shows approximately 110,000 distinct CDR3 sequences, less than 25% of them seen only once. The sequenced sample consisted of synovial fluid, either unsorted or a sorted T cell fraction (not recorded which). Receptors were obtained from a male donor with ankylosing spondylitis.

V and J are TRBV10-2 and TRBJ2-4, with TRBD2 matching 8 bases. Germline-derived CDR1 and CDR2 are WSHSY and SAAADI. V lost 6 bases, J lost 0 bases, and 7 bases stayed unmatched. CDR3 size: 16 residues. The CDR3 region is CASSADLAGAKNIQYF. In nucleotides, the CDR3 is TGCGCCAGCAGCGCCGACCTAGCGGGAGCCAAAAACATTCAGTACTTC.

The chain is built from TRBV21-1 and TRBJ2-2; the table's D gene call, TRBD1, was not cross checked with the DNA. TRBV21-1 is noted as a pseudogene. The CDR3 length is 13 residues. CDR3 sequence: CASSCRVAGELFF. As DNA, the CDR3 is TGTGCCAGCAGCTGCAGGGTCGCCGGGGAGCTGTTTTTT.

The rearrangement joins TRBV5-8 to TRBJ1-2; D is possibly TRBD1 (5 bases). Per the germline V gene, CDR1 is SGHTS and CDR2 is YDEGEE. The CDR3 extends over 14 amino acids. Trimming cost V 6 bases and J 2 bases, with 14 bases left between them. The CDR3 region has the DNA TGTGCCAGCAACCTGGGGGTGCGAAACTATGGCTACACCTTC. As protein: CASNLGVRNYGYTF.

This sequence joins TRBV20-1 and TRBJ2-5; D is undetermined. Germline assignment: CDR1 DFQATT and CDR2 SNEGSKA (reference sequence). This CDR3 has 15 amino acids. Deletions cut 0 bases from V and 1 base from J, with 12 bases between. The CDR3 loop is CSARETGSRQETQYF. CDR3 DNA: TGCAGTGCTAGAGAAACCGGCAGCCGCCAAGAGACCCAGTACTTC.

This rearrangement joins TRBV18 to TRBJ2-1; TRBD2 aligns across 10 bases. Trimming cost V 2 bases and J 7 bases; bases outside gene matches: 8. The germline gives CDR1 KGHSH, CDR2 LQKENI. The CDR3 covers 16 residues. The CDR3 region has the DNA TGTGCCAGCTCACCAAGGCTAGCGGGGGAGTTGAATGAGCAGTTCTTC. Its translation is CASSPRLAGELNEQFF.

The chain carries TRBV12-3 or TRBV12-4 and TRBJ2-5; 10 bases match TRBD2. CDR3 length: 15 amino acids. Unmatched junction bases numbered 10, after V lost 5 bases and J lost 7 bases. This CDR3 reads CASSTQAGGTGTQYF. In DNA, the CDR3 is TGTGCCAGCAGTACCCAAGCGGGAGGGACCGGGACCCAGTACTTC.

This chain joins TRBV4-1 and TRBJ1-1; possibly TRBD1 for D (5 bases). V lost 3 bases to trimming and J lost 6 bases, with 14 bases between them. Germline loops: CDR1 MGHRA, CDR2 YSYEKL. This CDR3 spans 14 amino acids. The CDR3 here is CASSHRDPGAEAFF. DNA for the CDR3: TGCGCCAGCAGCCATCGGGACCCGGGCGCTGAAGCTTTCTTT.

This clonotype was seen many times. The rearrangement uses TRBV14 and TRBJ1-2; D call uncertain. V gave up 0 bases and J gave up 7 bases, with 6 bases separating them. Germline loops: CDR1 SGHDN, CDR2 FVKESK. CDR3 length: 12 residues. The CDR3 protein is CASSQDRVGYTF. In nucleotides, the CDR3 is TGTGCCAGCAGCCAAGATAGGGTTGGCTACACCTTC. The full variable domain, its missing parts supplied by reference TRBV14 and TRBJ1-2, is EAGVTQFPSHSVIEKGQTVTLRCDPISGHDNLYWYRRVMGKEIKFLLHFVKESKQDESGMPNNRFLAERTGGTYSTLKVQPAELEDSGVYFCASSQDRVGYTFGSGTRLTVV.

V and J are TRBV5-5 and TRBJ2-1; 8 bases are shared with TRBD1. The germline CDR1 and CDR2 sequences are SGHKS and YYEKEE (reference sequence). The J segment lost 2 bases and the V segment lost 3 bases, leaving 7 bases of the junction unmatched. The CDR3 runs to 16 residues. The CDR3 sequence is CASSSTGDLTYNEQFF. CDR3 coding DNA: TGTGCCAGCAGCTCGACAGGGGATTTGACCTACAATGAGCAGTTCTTC.

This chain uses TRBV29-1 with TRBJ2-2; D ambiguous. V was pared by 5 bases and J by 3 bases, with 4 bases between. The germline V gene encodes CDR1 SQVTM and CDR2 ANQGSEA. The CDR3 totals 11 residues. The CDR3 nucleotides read TGCAGCGTTACCGACACCGGGGAGCTGTTTTTT. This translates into CSVTDTGELFF.

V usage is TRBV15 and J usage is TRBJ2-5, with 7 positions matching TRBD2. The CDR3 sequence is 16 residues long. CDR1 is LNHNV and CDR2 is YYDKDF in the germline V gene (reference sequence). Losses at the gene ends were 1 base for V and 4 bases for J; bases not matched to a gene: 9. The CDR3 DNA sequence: TGTGCCACCAGCAGAGGTGAGACGGGAGGAAGAGAGACCCAGTACTTC. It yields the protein CATSRGETGGRETQYF. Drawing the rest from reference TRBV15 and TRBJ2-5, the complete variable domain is DAMVIQNPRYQVTQFGKPVTLSCSQTLNHNVMYWYQQKSSQAPKLLFHYYDKDFNNEADTPDNFQSRRPNTSFCFLDIRSPGLGDTAMYLCATSRGETGGRETQYFGPGTRLLVL.

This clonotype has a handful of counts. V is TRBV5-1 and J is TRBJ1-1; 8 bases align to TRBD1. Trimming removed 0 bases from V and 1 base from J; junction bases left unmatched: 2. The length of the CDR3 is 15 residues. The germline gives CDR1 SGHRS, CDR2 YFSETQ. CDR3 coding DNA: TGCGCCAGCAGCTTGGCCGGACAGGGGAACACTGAAGCTTTCTTT. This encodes CASSLAGQGNTEAFF. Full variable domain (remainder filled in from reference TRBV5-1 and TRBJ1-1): KAGVTQTPRYLIKTRGQQVTLSCSPISGHRSVSWYQQTPGQGLQFLFEYFSETQRNKGNFPGRFSGRQFSNSRSEMNVSTLELGDSALYLCASSLAGQGNTEAFFGQGTRLTVV.

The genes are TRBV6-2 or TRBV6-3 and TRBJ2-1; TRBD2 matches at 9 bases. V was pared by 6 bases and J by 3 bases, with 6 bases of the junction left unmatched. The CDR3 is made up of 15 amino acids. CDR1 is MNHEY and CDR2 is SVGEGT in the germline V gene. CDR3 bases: TGTGCCAGCAGGTTACAACTAGCGGGCTACAATGAGCAGTTCTTC. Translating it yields CASRLQLAGYNEQFF.

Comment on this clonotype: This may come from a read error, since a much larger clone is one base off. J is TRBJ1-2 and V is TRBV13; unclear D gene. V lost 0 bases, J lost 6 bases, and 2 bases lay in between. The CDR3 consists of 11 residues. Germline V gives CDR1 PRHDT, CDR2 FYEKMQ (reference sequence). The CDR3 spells CASSLGDGYTF. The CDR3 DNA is TGTGCCAGCAGCTTAGGGGATGGCTACACCTTC. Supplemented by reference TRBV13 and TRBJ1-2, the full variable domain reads AAGVIQSPRHLIKEKRETATLKCYPIPRHDTVYWYQQGPGQDPQFLISFYEKMQSDKGSIPDRFSAQQFSDYHSELNMSSLELGDSALYFCASSLGDGYTFGSGTRLTVV.

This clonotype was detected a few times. CDR3 amino acids: CSAPGSYNEQFF. CDR3 coding DNA: TGCAGTGCTCCCGGGTCCTACAATGAGCAGTTCTTC. This chain joins TRBV20-1 and TRBJ2-1; D is ambiguous. There are 12 residues in the CDR3. CDR1 and CDR2 from the germline V gene are DFQATT and SNEGSKA (reference sequence). Trimming left V 5 bases short and J 1 base short, with 6 bases between.

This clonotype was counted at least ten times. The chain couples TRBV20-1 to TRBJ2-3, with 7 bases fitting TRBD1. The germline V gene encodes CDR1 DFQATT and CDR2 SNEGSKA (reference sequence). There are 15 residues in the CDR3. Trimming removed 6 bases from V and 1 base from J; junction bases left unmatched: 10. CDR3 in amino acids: CSAGEGQSGTDTQYF. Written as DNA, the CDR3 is TGCAGTGCGGGAGAGGGACAGTCGGGCACAGATACGCAGTATTTT.

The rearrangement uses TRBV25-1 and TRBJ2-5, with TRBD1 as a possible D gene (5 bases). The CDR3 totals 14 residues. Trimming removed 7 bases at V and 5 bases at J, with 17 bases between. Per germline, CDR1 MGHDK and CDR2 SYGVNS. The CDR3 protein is CASTISRGMETQYF. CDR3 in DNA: TGTGCCAGCACTATCTCTAGGGGCATGGAGACCCAGTACTTC.

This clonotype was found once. CDR3 coding DNA: TGTGCCAGCGCACTAGCGGGAGGGCCTTCCTACGAGCAGTACTTC. This encodes CASALAGGPSYEQYF. The chain employs TRBV6-2 or TRBV6-3 and TRBJ2-7, with TRBD2 matching 13 bases. CDR1 and CDR2 from the germline V gene are MNHEY and SVGEGT. The CDR3 sequence is 15 residues long. After removal of 8 bases from V and 1 base from J, the junction contained 5 bases not matched to a gene.

DNA of the CDR3: TGTGCCAGCAGCCCCGCCGGGACTGAGCTTTACGAGCAGTACGTC. Translation gives CASSPAGTELYEQYV. The genes are TRBV21-1 and TRBJ2-7; TRBD2, the table's D call, was not compared with the DNA. TRBV21-1 is designated a pseudogene. The length of the CDR3 is 15 residues.

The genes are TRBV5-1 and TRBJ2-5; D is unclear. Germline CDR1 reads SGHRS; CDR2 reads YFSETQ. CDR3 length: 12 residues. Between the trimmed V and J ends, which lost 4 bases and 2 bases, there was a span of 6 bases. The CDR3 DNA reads TGCGCCAGCAGCAATAATCAAGAGACCCAGTACTTC. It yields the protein CASSNNQETQYF.

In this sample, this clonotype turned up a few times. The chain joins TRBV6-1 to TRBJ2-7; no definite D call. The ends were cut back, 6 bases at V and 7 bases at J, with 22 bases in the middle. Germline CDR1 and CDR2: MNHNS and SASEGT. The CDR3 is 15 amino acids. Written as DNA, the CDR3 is TGTGCCAGCAGCCCTACCCTGCCAGGTCTGGAAGAGCAGTACGTC. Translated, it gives CASSPTLPGLEEQYV.

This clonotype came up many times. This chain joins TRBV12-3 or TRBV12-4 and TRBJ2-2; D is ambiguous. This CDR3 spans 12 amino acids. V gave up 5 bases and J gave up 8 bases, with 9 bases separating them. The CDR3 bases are TGTGCCAGCAGTCTCAACTGGGGGGAGCTGTTTTTT. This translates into CASSLNWGELFF.

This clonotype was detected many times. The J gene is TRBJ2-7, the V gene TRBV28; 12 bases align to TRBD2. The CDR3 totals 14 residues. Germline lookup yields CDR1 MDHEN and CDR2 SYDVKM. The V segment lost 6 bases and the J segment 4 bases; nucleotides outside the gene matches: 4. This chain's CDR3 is CASSRTSGRYEQYV. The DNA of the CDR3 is TGTGCCAGCAGCCGTACTAGCGGGAGGTACGAGCAGTACGTC.

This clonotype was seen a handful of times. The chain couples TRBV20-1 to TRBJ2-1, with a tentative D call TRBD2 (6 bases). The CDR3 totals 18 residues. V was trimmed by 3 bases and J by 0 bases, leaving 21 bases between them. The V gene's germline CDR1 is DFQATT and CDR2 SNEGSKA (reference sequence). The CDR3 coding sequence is TGCAGTGCTAGGGGGGGACTCGAGGGTTCAAGCTCCTACAATGAGCAGTTCTTC. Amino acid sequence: CSARGGLEGSSSYNEQFF.

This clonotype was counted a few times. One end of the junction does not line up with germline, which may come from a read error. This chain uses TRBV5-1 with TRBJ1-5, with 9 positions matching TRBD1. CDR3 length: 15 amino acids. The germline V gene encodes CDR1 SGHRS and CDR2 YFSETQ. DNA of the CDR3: TGTGCCAGCTCACCTGGGACAGGGAGCAATCAGCCCCAGCATTTT. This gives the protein CASSPGTGSNQPQHF.

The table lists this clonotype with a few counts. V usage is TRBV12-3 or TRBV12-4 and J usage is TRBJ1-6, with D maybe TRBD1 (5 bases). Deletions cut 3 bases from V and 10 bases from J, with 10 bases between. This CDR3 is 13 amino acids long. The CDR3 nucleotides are TGTGCCAGCAGTTTTATCGGGGACTCACCCCTCCACTTT. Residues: CASSFIGDSPLHF.

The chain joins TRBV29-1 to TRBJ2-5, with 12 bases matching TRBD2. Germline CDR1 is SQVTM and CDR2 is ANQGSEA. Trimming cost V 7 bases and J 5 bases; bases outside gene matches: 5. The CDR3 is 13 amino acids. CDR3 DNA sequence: TGCAGCGGAGTGACTAGCGGGAGTGAGACCCAGTACTTC. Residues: CSGVTSGSETQYF.

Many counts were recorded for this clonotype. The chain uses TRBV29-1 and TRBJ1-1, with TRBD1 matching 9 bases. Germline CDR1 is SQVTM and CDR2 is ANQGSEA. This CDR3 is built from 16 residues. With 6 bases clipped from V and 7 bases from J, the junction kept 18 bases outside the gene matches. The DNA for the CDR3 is TGCAGCGTCGCTGCCGGGACAGGGCCCCGGGAAGGTGAAGCTTTCTTT. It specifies CSVAAGTGPREGEAFF.

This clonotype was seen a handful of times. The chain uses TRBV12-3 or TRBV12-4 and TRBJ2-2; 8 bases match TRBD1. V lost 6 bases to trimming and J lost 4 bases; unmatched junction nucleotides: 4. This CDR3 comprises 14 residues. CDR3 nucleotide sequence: TGTGCCAGCAGGGACAGGGTTAGCACCGGGGAGCTGTTTTTT. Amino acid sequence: CASRDRVSTGELFF.